The 6 T cell receptor beta chains listed next were all sequenced from one sample in a study of blood T cell repertoires in COVID-19. Sequencing was performed with immunoSEQ multiplex PCR; in TCRdb, only in-frame clones are kept and a portion is missing. Seen here are fewer than 500,000 clones, around 90% observed once, and the top ten hold roughly 1.8%. The sample comprised PBMCs or T cells enriched from blood (not recorded which). These receptors were taken from a woman younger than 30 with acute COVID-19.

V and J are TRBV21-1 and TRBJ2-1; the D call TRBD1 from the table was never checked on the DNA. TRBV21-1 is deemed a pseudogene. The CDR3 contains 14 residues. The CDR3 DNA reads as TGTGCCAGTTCGACAGGGGGCCCTTACAATGAGCAGTTCTTC. It encodes CASSTGGPYNEQFF.

Notes on this clone: The junction and the germline gene differ at one end; a read error may be behind it. The same CDR3 arises from other DNA sequences in this sample as well. This chain joins TRBV3-1 (or the pseudogene TRBV3-2) and TRBJ2-6; D perhaps matches TRBD1 (6 bases). The CDR3 length is 14 residues. In germline, CDR1 is LGHDT, CDR2 YNNKEL (reference sequence). Here the CDR3 reads CASRGGSGANVLTF. The CDR3 DNA reads TGTGCCAGCAGAGGGGGATCTGGAGCCAACGTCCTGACTTTC.

The rearrangement joins TRBV9 to TRBJ2-2, with TRBD1 identical over 7 bases. This CDR3 region has 15 residues. Germline V gene data show CDR1 as SGDLS and CDR2 as YYNGEE. V lost 3 bases to trimming and J lost 0 bases; unmatched junction nucleotides: 2. The CDR3 DNA follows: TGTGCCAGCAGCGGAGGGACAGCGAACACCGGGGAGCTGTTTTTT. This encodes CASSGGTANTGELFF.

The rearrangement uses TRBV10-1 and TRBJ2-7; tentatively, D is TRBD2 (5 bases). Per the germline V gene, CDR1 is WNHNN and CDR2 is SYGVQD (reference sequence). The CDR3 sequence is 16 residues long. V lost 3 bases to trimming and J lost 2 bases, with 17 bases between them. The CDR3 region has the DNA TGCGCCAGCAGTGACAATCGGGCGGGCCCCCCCTACGAGCAGTACTTC. Translation gives CASSDNRAGPPYEQYF.

The chain couples TRBV4-1 to TRBJ1-1; 9 positions agree with TRBD1. The CDR3 length is 18 residues. CDR1 MGHRA and CDR2 YSYEKL come from the germline V gene. The J segment lost 0 bases and the V segment lost 4 bases, leaving 12 bases of the junction unmatched. Here the CDR3 reads CASSLTSGTGTLNTEAFF. In nucleotides, the CDR3 is TGCGCCAGCAGCCTAACCTCCGGGACAGGGACACTGAACACTGAAGCTTTCTTT.

This chain joins TRBV19 and TRBJ2-2; the D gene is possibly TRBD1 (5 bases). V was pared by 7 bases and J by 1 base, with 10 bases between. Germline CDR1 and CDR2: LNHDA and SQIVND (reference sequence). The CDR3 is made up of 14 amino acids. The CDR3: CASMSRGNTGELFF. CDR3 bases: TGTGCCAGTATGTCTAGGGGGAACACCGGGGAGCTGTTTTTT.